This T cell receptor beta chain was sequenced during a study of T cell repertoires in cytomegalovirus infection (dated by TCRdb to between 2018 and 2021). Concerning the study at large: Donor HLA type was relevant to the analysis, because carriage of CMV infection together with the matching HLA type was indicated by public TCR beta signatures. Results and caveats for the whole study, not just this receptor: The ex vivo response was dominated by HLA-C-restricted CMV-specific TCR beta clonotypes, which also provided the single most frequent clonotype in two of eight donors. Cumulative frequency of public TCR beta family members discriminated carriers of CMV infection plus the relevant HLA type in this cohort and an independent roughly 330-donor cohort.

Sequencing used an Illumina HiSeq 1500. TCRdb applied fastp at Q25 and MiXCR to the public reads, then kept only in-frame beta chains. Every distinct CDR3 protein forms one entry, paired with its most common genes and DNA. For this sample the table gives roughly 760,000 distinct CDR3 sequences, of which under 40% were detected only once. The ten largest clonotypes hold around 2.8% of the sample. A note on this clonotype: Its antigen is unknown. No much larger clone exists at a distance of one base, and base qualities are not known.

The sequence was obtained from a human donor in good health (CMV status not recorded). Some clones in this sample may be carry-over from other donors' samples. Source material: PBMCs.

The DNA reads as follows: TGCAGTGCCCGTTCCGGGACTAGCGGGATAGTAGACACCGGGGAGCTGTTTTTT. It codes for CSARSGTSGIVDTGELFF. In this chain, TRBV20-1 is recombined with TRBJ2-2, with 13 middle bases fitting TRBD2. CDR3 length: 18 amino acids, cysteine to phenylalanine. The retained sequence is limited to the CDR3, 54 bases, with the frame set at the first base. Trimming leaves V shorter by 6 bases and J shorter by 3 bases, with the junction holding 13 bases beyond the gene matches. Via the germline V gene (reference sequence), CDR1 is DFQATT and CDR2 SNEGSKA.